The 24 T cell receptor beta chains below all came from one sample that was sequenced in a study of Graves' ophthalmopathy and Graves' hyperthyroidism. Amplification targeted the TCR beta CDR3 regions, with RNA transcripts as the source material. RT-PCR with HTBI primers came first, then second-round multiplex PCR. One entry per CDR3 protein, called by TCRdb with MiXCR from the multiplex PCR reads. The sample contains about 1.1 million distinct CDR3 sequences, about two fifths of which appear only once. The specimen sequenced was peripheral blood or thyroid tissue (not recorded which). Receptors originate from an adult man with Graves' hyperthyroidism.

Of note for this clonotype: A read error is possible here, since a much larger clone lies one base away. This chain's CDR3 is CASSTMHKGRGPNTEAFF. CDR3 DNA: TGTGCCAGCAGCACAATGCACAAGGGAAGGGGCCCGAACACTGAAGCTTTCTTT. The chain joins TRBV7-8 to TRBJ1-1, with D possibly being TRBD1 (5 bases). Germline lookup yields CDR1 SGHVS and CDR2 FQNEAQ. V was pared by 5 bases and J by 1 base, with 23 bases between. There are 18 residues in the CDR3.

Only a few counts were recorded for this clonotype. The chain employs TRBV28 and TRBJ2-2, with 10 bases fitting TRBD2. Trimming removed 6 bases from V and 4 bases from J; junction bases left unmatched: 5. This CDR3 region has 15 residues. Germline V gene lookup returns CDR1 MDHEN and CDR2 SYDVKM. CDR3 DNA sequence: TGTGCCAGCAGCCCTAGCGGGGGTTCCACCGGGGAGCTGTTTTTT. Translating gives CASSPSGGSTGELFF.

The V gene is TRBV25-1, the J gene TRBJ1-6; 7 bases align to TRBD1. V was pared by 3 bases and J by 10 bases, with 15 bases of the junction left unmatched. The CDR3 loop spans 17 amino acids. Germline V CDR1 and CDR2: MGHDK, SYGVNS. In DNA, the CDR3 is TGTGCCAGCAGTGACACTGTACCGACAGGGAGAAACTCACCCCTCCACTTT. Protein: CASSDTVPTGRNSPLHF.

This clonotype was picked up many times. V usage is TRBV7-9 and J usage is TRBJ1-6; D gene ambiguous. CDR3 size: 15 residues. The germline V gene encodes CDR1 SEHNR and CDR2 FQNEAQ (reference sequence). Trimming removed 5 bases at V and 1 base at J, with 9 bases between. The CDR3 DNA reads as TGTGCCAGCAGCCCGATTAAATCCTATAATTCACCCCTCCACTTT. It codes for CASSPIKSYNSPLHF.

The table lists this clonotype with many counts. The chain combines TRBV4-3 with TRBJ2-7; D gene uncertain. Germline CDR1 and CDR2: LGHNA and YSLEER. This CDR3 comprises 14 residues. V was shortened by 3 bases and J by 1 base, with 10 bases between the two germline ends. CDR3 amino acids: CASSQFDGSYEQYF. In DNA, the CDR3 is TGCGCCAGCAGCCAGTTTGACGGGTCCTACGAGCAGTACTTC.

Ten or more counts support this clonotype. The chain uses TRBV2 and TRBJ2-5, with a weak D call TRBD2 (5 bases). V shed 4 bases and J shed 1 base, with 7 bases lying between them. Germline CDR1 reads SNHLY; CDR2 reads FYNNEI. The CDR3 consists of 13 residues. The chain's CDR3 is CASSGGFQETQYF. In nucleotides, the CDR3 is TGTGCCAGCAGTGGAGGGTTCCAAGAGACCCAGTACTTC.

This clonotype has a count of ten or more. Compared with germline, one end of the junction differs, possibly owing to a read error. This CDR3 reads CASSPGTGERGSLVVSF. For the CDR3, the DNA is TGCGCCAGCAGCCCCGGGACAGGGGAACGAGGATCCTTGGTCGTCTCCTTC. The rearrangement joins TRBV5-1 to TRBJ1-2, with 10 bases that match TRBD1. The CDR3 is made up of 17 amino acids. Germline CDR1 and CDR2: SGHRS and YFSETQ.

In this sample, this clonotype turned up many times. V and J are TRBV5-1 and TRBJ2-2; D is unresolved. This CDR3 has 13 residues. Germline V gene data show CDR1 as SGHRS and CDR2 as YFSETQ. V was cut by 3 bases and J by 6 bases, with 9 bases left in between. The CDR3 DNA sequence: TGCGCCAGCAGCTCGGACCCGGCCGGGGAGCTGTTTTTT. Translation: CASSSDPAGELFF.

This chain connects TRBV5-1 to TRBJ1-1; D unresolved. The length of the CDR3 is 13 residues. Germline-derived CDR1 and CDR2 are SGHRS and YFSETQ. Trimming removed 5 bases at V and 4 bases at J, with 12 bases between. The CDR3 DNA follows: TGCGCCAGCAGTATAGGGAGCAGCACTGAAGCTTTCTTT. This encodes CASSIGSSTEAFF.

This chain uses TRBV29-1 with TRBJ2-5; D is unresolved. The CDR3 length is 11 residues. Germline CDR1 and CDR2: SQVTM and ANQGSEA. CDR3 nucleotide sequence: TGCAGTACCCCTCTCCCGAGGACCCAGTACTTC. Protein sequence: CSTPLPRTQYF.

A single count supports this clonotype. This chain's CDR3 is CASSTGFSSYEQYF. In DNA form, the CDR3 reads TGTGCCAGCAGCACCGGGTTCTCCTCCTACGAGCAGTACTTC. The rearrangement joins TRBV7-7 to TRBJ2-7; no clear D gene. The CDR3 runs to 14 residues. Deletions cut 5 bases from V and 0 bases from J, with 11 bases between. The V gene's germline CDR1 is SSHAT and CDR2 FNYEAQ (reference sequence).

This clonotype was recorded at least ten times. The CDR3 here is CASGRDRVYEQYF. CDR3 bases: TGTGCCAGCGGACGGGACAGGGTCTACGAGCAGTACTTC. V usage is TRBV2 and J usage is TRBJ2-7; 9 nucleotides align to TRBD1. Germline CDR1 reads SNHLY; CDR2 reads FYNNEI. This CDR3 is 13 amino acids long. V gave up 8 bases and J gave up 3 bases; unmatched junction bases: 5.

This clonotype was detected ten times or more. This chain joins TRBV7-2 and TRBJ1-5, with 8 bases fitting TRBD1. This CDR3 has 15 amino acids. Germline V lookup: CDR1 SGHTA, CDR2 FQGNSA. The V gene end was trimmed by 4 bases and the J gene end by 3 bases; junction bases not matched to a gene: 5. Written as DNA, the CDR3 is TGTGCCAGCAGCTCTCAGGGGGCCACCAATCAGCCCCAGCATTTT. It codes for CASSSQGATNQPQHF.

This chain links TRBV19 with TRBJ1-3; 8 bases line up with TRBD1. The V and J ends lost 5 bases and 2 bases, in that order; junction bases with no gene match: 5. There are 15 residues in the CDR3. Looked up from germline, CDR1 is LNHDA and CDR2 is SQIVND (reference sequence). The CDR3 protein is CASSAGTGAGNTIYF. The CDR3 nucleotides read TGTGCCAGTAGTGCCGGGACAGGAGCTGGAAACACCATATATTTT.

The rearrangement links TRBV19 to TRBJ2-7; D may be TRBD1 (5 bases). The ends were cut back, 4 bases at V and 3 bases at J, with 13 bases in the middle. Germline CDR1 is LNHDA and CDR2 is SQIVND (reference sequence). The CDR3 is 14 residues long. This CDR3 is CASSTGILNYEQYF. The CDR3 DNA sequence: TGTGCCAGTAGTACAGGGATTTTAAACTACGAGCAGTACTTC.

The gene calls are TRBV6-5 and TRBJ1-2; 9 nucleotides agree with TRBD1. Germline values: CDR1 MNHEY, CDR2 SVGAGI. The CDR3 runs 15 residues. With 0 bases clipped from V and 6 bases from J, the junction kept 5 bases outside the gene matches. Here the CDR3 reads CASSYSVTGGNGYTF. The CDR3 DNA reads TGTGCCAGCAGTTACTCGGTCACAGGGGGCAATGGCTACACCTTC.

This clonotype appeared a few times. The J gene is TRBJ1-5, the V gene TRBV6-5, with D unresolved. V lost 0 bases to trimming and J lost 5 bases, with 5 bases between them. The CDR3 has 13 residues. From germline, CDR1 is MNHEY and CDR2 SVGAGI. The CDR3 bases are TGTGCCAGCAGTTACTCGATGCATCAGCCCCAGCATTTT. Its protein product is CASSYSMHQPQHF.

This clonotype was counted many times. The rearrangement joins TRBV19 to TRBJ2-5; D may match TRBD1 or TRBD2 (5 bases each). This CDR3 is 13 amino acids long. Germline CDR1 and CDR2: LNHDA and SQIVND (reference sequence). V gave up 6 bases and J gave up 0 bases, with 8 bases separating them. Here the CDR3 reads CASSWGYQETQYF. DNA for the CDR3: TGTGCCAGTAGCTGGGGGTACCAAGAGACCCAGTACTTC. Full variable domain (remainder filled in from reference TRBV19 and TRBJ2-5): DGGITQSPKYLFRKEGQNVTLSCEQNLNHDAMYWYRQDPGQGLRLIYYSQIVNDFQKGDIAEGYSVSREKKESFPLTVTSAQKNPTAFYLCASSWGYQETQYFGPGTRLLVL.

This clonotype was found a few times. The chain couples TRBV6-5 to TRBJ2-6, with 9 bases aligning to TRBD2. This CDR3 is built from 18 residues. CDR1 and CDR2 from the germline V gene are MNHEY and SVGAGI. V dropped 4 bases and J dropped 0; count of bases not matched to a gene: 7. The CDR3 sequence is CASSLRSSGASGANVLTF. As DNA, the CDR3 is TGTGCCAGCAGTTTACGCTCTAGCGGGGCCTCTGGGGCCAACGTCCTGACTTTC.

This clonotype was seen at least ten times. J is TRBJ1-2 and V is TRBV6-5, with 8 bases identical to TRBD1. The trim removed 7 bases at V and 2 bases at J, leaving 3 bases unmatched. CDR3 length: 13 residues. Germline CDR1 MNHEY, CDR2 SVGAGI. The CDR3 spells CASTGGVNYGYTF. In DNA form, the CDR3 reads TGTGCCAGCACAGGGGGCGTGAACTATGGCTACACCTTC.

At least ten counts were recorded for this clonotype. V gene TRBV7-2 combines with J gene TRBJ1-2, with TRBD1 matching over 9 bases. The CDR3 is made up of 16 amino acids. The ends lost 1 base at V and 8 bases at J; junction bases unmatched: 11. Germline CDR1 reads SGHTA; CDR2 reads FQGNSA. CDR3 amino acids: CASSLGGDRARGGYTF. In DNA, the CDR3 is TGTGCCAGCAGCTTAGGGGGGGACAGGGCTAGAGGCGGCTACACCTTC.

This clonotype was counted ten times or more. This sequence joins TRBV24-1 and TRBJ2-5; D perhaps matches TRBD1 (5 bases). Per the germline V gene, CDR1 is KGHDR and CDR2 is SFDVKD. The ends were cut back, 2 bases at V and 1 base at J, with 7 bases in the middle. The CDR3 runs 14 residues. The CDR3 coding sequence is TGTGCCACCAGTGATTCGACAGTCCAAGAGACCCAGTACTTC. Its translation: CATSDSTVQETQYF.

This clonotype was picked up many times. The J gene is TRBJ2-7, the V gene TRBV12-3 or TRBV12-4; no clear D gene. The CDR3 runs 12 residues. The V and J ends lost 6 bases and 4 bases respectively, with 10 bases between them. CDR3 region: CASRWGSYEQYF. Here the CDR3 DNA reads TGTGCCAGCAGATGGGGTTCATACGAGCAGTACTTC.

This clonotype was recorded many times. The V call is TRBV15, the J call TRBJ1-5; D might be TRBD1 (5 bases). The germline V gene encodes CDR1 LNHNV and CDR2 YYDKDF (reference sequence). The CDR3 covers 15 residues. V was pared by 0 bases and J by 6 bases, with 12 bases between. The CDR3 loop is CATSRDRGKTQPQHF. Written as DNA, the CDR3 is TGTGCCACCAGCAGAGATCGGGGGAAAACTCAGCCCCAGCATTTT.